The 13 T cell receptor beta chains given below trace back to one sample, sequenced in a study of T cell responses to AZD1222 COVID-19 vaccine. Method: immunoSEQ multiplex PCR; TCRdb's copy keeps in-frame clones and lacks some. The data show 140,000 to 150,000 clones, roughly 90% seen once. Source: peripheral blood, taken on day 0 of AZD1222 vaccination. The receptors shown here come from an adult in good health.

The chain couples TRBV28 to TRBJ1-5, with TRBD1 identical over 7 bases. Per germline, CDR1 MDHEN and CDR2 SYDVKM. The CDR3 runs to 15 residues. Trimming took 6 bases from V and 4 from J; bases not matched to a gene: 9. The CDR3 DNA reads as TGTGCCAGCAGCCCATCGGGACAGTGGAATCAGCCCCAGCATTTT. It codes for CASSPSGQWNQPQHF.

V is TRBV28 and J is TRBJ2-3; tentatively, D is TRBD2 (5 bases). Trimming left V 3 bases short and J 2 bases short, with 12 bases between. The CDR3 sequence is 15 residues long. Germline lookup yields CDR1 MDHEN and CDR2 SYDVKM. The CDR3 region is CASSLRGMNTDTQYF. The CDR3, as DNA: TGTGCCAGCAGTTTGCGAGGGATGAACACAGATACGCAGTATTTT.

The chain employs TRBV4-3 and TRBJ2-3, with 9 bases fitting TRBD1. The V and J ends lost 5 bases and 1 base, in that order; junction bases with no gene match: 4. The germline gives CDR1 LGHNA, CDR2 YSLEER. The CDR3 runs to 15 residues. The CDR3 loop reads CASSSTGGGTDTQYF. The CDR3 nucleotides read TGCGCCAGCAGCTCGACAGGGGGGGGCACAGATACGCAGTATTTT.

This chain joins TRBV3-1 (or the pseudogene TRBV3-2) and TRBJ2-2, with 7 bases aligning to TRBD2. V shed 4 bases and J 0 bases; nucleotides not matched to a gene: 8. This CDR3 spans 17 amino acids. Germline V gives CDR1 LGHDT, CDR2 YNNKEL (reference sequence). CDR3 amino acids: CASSRLPSGSNTGELFF. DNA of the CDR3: TGTGCCAGCAGCCGCCTACCTAGCGGTTCGAACACCGGGGAGCTGTTTTTT.

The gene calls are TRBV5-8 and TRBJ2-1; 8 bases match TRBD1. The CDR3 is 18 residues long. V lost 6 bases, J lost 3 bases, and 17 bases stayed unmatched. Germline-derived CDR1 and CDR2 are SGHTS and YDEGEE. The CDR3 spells CASNHPSKGQVIYNEQFF. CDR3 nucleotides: TGTGCCAGCAACCACCCCAGTAAGGGACAGGTAATCTACAATGAGCAGTTCTTC.

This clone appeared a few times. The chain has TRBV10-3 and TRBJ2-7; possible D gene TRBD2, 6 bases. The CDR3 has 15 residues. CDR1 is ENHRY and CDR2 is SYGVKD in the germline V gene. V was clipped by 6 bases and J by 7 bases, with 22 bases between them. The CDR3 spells CAISATGEAFEEQYF. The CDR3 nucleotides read TGTGCCATCAGCGCCACGGGGGAGGCTTTCGAGGAGCAGTACTTC.

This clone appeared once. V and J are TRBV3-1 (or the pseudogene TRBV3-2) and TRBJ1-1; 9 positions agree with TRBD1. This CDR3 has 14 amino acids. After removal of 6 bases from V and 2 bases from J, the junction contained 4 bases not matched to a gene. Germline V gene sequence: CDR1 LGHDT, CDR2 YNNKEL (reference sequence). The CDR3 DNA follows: TGTGCCAGCAGTACAGGGGGCTTTAACACTGAAGCTTTCTTT. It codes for CASSTGGFNTEAFF.

The CDR3 coding sequence is TGCGCCAGCAGTCAGGACCACTACACTGAAGCTTTCTTT. Translated: CASSQDHYTEAFF. The chain recombines TRBV10-2 with TRBJ1-1; D not resolved. Germline V CDR1 and CDR2: WSHSY, SAAADI. The V and J ends lost 5 bases and 3 bases respectively, with 10 bases between them. This CDR3 contains 13 residues.

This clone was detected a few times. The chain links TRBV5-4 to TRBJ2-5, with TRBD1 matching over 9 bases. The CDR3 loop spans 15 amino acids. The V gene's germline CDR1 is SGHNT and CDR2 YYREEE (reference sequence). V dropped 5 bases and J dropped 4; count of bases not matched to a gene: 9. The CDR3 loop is CASRAGTGPPETQYF. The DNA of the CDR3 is TGTGCCAGCAGGGCCGGGACAGGGCCCCCAGAGACCCAGTACTTC.

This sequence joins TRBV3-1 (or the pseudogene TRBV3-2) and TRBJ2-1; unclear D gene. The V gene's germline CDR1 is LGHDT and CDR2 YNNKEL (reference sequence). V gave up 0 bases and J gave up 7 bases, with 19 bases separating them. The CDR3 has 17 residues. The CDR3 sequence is CASSQEGVGSSRNEQFF. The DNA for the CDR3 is TGTGCCAGCAGCCAAGAGGGCGTGGGCAGCTCTAGGAATGAGCAGTTCTTC.

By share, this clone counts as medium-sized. CDR3 DNA sequence: TGTGCCATCAGTGAAGGGGGTACAGGGAGAGGGAACACCTTC. Translation gives CAISEGGTGRGNTF. The genes are TRBV10-3 and TRBJ1-2, with D perhaps TRBD1 (6 bases). This CDR3 contains 14 residues. The germline V gene has CDR1 ENHRY and CDR2 SYGVKD. Trimming took 3 bases from V and 12 from J, leaving 20 bases between them.

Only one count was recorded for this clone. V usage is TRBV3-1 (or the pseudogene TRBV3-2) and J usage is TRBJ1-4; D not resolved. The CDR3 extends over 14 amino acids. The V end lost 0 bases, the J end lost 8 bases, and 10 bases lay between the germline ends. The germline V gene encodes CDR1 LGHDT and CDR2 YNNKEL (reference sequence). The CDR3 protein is CASSQEGLGEKLFF. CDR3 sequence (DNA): TGTGCCAGCAGCCAAGAGGGGTTGGGAGAAAAACTGTTTTTT.

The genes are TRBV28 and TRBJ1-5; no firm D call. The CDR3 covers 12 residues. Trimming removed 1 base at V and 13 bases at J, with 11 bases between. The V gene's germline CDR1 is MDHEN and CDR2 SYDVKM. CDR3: CASSLSVQRQHF. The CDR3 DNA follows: TGTGCCAGCAGTTTATCAGTTCAGCGTCAGCATTTT.